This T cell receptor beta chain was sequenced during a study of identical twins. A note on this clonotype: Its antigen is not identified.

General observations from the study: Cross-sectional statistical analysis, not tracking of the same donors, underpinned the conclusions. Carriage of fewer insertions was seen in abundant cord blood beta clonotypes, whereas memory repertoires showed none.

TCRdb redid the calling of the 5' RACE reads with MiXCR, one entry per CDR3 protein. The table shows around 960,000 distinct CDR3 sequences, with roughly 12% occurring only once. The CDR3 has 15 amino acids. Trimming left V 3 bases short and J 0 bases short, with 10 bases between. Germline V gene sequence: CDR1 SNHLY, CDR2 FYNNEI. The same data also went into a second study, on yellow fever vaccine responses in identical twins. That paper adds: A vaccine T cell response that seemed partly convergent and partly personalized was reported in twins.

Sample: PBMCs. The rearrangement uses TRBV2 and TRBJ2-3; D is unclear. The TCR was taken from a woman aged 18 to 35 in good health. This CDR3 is CASSEVSRSTDTQYF. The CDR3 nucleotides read TGTGCCAGCAGTGAGGTTAGCAGAAGCACAGATACGCAGTATTTT.